This TCR beta chain appears in the sequencing data of a study of control samples from healthy donors and cancer patients (dated by TCRdb to 2019 to 2021). The count of this clone is one. Its antigen is still unknown. Base-call qualities are not available, and no considerably larger clone is one nucleotide away. Via the germline V gene, CDR1 is MGHRA and CDR2 YSYEKL. From the cysteine through the phenylalanine, the CDR3 covers 14 amino acids. Of the read, only the CDR3 DNA is kept; its 42 bases are in frame from base 1. V and J are truncated by 0 bases and 4 bases respectively, leaving an intervening sequence of 7 bases. Library construction relied on the immunoSEQ multiplex PCR assay. Here the immuneACCESS table is served through TCRdb, limited to in-frame sequences with V and J called. Missing clones are a known gap in these copies; in checked studies unresolved V genes cover under half, and the rest lacks a known reason. The sample includes under 70,000 clones, with approximately 95% observed a single time. The ten largest clones add up to approximately 1.1% of the sample.

Sequences were obtained from blood. The rearrangement joined TRBV4-1 to TRBJ1-5; no D segment can be confidently identified. This sequence was found in a woman aged 18-30 years in good health. In nucleotides, the sequence is TGCGCCAGCAGCCAAGATAGCCTGAATCAGCCCCAGCATTTT. This is translated as CASSQDSLNQPQHF.